Following are 5 T cell receptor beta chains from one sample sequenced in a study of molecular identifiers for immune sequencing clone quantification. MiXCR, run by TCRdb on the PCR reads, gives a single entry per CDR3 protein. Among over 600,000 distinct CDR3 sequences listed, around 20% were seen once. Material for sequencing was naive CD8+ T cells from blood, with Jurkat cell RNA spiked in. Subset indicated: FACS-sorted CD8+CD4-CCR7+CD45RA+ naive T cells. The receptors originated from a human donor in good health. Some libraries in this study had Jurkat cell RNA spiked in.

This clonotype was counted only a few times. The CDR3 nucleotides read TGTGCCAGCAGCTTGGGGCAGTTTGAAGCTTTCTTT. As protein: CASSLGQFEAFF. This chain joins TRBV7-9 and TRBJ1-1; tentative D call: TRBD1 (5 bases). Germline V CDR1 and CDR2: SEHNR, FQNEAQ (reference sequence). This CDR3 spans 12 amino acids. V lost 3 bases, J lost 7 bases, and 9 bases lay in between.

V usage is TRBV5-5 and J usage is TRBJ2-1, with 9 bases that match TRBD2. The CDR3 sequence is 17 residues long. J lost 7 bases, V lost 3 bases, and 14 bases had no gene match. Germline V gives CDR1 SGHKS, CDR2 YYEKEE (reference sequence). The CDR3 nucleotides read TGTGCCAGCAGCTGGCTTCCGGCGGGAGGGCCAGGGAATGAGCAGTTCTTC. It is translated as CASSWLPAGGPGNEQFF.

This clonotype was counted many times. The J gene is TRBJ2-1, the V gene TRBV7-2; perhaps TRBD2 as D (6 bases). CDR3 length: 15 residues. V was trimmed by 1 base and J by 3 bases, leaving 10 bases between them. Germline values: CDR1 SGHTA, CDR2 FQGNSA. This CDR3 reads CASSLVGGIYNEQFF. Written as DNA, the CDR3 is TGTGCCAGCAGCTTAGTGGGGGGTATCTACAATGAGCAGTTCTTC. Full variable domain (missing parts from reference TRBV7-2 and TRBJ2-1): GAGVSQSPSNKVTEKGKDVELRCDPISGHTALYWYRQSLGQGLEFLIYFQGNSAPDKSGLPSDRFSAERTGGSVSTLTIQRTQQEDSAVYLCASSLVGGIYNEQFFGPGTRLTVL.

About this clonotype itself: A much larger clone is a single base away; this may be a read error. The V and J genes are TRBV27 and TRBJ2-7, with TRBD1 as a possible D gene (6 bases). The CDR3 is made up of 19 amino acids. Germline V CDR1 and CDR2: MNHEY, SMNVEV (reference sequence). CDR3 in DNA: TGTGCCAGCAGTTCACTCCCGGGCGCCGGTCCAGGGGTTACCTACGGGCAGTACTTC. Translation gives CASSSLPGAGPGVTYGQYF.

This clonotype occurred a few times. This chain connects TRBV7-9 to TRBJ2-1; 8 nucleotides line up with TRBD1. The CDR3 contains 15 residues. The trim removed 1 base at V and 7 bases at J, leaving 6 bases unmatched. The V gene's germline CDR1 is SEHNR and CDR2 FQNEAQ (reference sequence). The CDR3 DNA follows: TGTGCCAGCAGCTTAGAACAGGGGGTAAAGAATGAGCAGTTCTTC. The encoded protein is CASSLEQGVKNEQFF.